Listed here are 19 T cell receptor beta chains from one sample, sequenced in a study of CD8+ T cells in alopecia areata. The treatment here: oral pan-JAK inhibitor, 5-10 mg twice daily. cDNA prepared by RNA extraction and subsequent reverse transcription served as the template for sequencing. Measured with immunoSEQ multiplex PCR; TCRdb has only the in-frame clones, and not every one. The sample lists 200,000 to 250,000 clones, more than 45% seen once, with 1.6% in the top ten. The specimen comprised CD4+ T cells sorted from blood, sampled at week 4, from a patient treated with tofacitinib. These receptors all come from a human donor with alopecia areata.

V gene TRBV19 combines with J gene TRBJ2-1; no clear D gene. Germline assignment: CDR1 LNHDA and CDR2 SQIVND (reference sequence). The CDR3 has 16 amino acids. Trimming removed 9 bases at V and 0 bases at J, with 18 bases between. CDR3 residues: CASTKDGLSSYNEQFF. CDR3 coding DNA: TGTGCCAGCACCAAGGACGGATTAAGCTCCTACAATGAGCAGTTCTTC.

This sequence joins TRBV5-1 and TRBJ2-3, with TRBD1 as a possible D gene (7 bases). Looked up from germline, CDR1 is SGHRS and CDR2 is YFSETQ. This CDR3 comprises 15 residues. The ends were cut back, 3 bases at V and 0 bases at J, with 11 bases in the middle. As DNA, the CDR3 is TGCGCCAGCAGCTCCCAGGGGGGAAGCACAGATACGCAGTATTTT. Its protein product is CASSSQGGSTDTQYF.

This chain joins TRBV29-1 and TRBJ1-1; the D gene is possibly TRBD1 (5 bases). Germline V gene data show CDR1 as SQVTM and CDR2 as ANQGSEA. The V end was cut by 4 bases, the J end by 1 base, with 16 bases between. This CDR3 is built from 15 residues. CDR3 amino acids: CSVALRQKTNTEAFF. The CDR3 coding sequence is TGCAGCGTTGCCCTACGACAGAAGACGAACACTGAAGCTTTCTTT.

J is TRBJ2-3 and V is TRBV6-5; a weak D match, TRBD1 (6 bases). Trimming stripped 4 bases from V and 3 bases from J, with 14 bases between. This CDR3 is built from 15 residues. Per the germline V gene, CDR1 is MNHEY and CDR2 is SVGAGI. CDR3 region: CASSFQQGSTDTQYF. Here the CDR3 DNA reads TGTGCCAGCAGTTTCCAACAGGGTAGTACAGATACGCAGTATTTT.

The chain recombines TRBV15 with TRBJ1-5; 7 nucleotides match TRBD1. CDR3 length: 14 residues. Per the germline V gene, CDR1 is LNHNV and CDR2 is YYDKDF (reference sequence). Losses at the gene ends were 8 bases for V and 3 bases for J; bases not matched to a gene: 7. The CDR3 region is CATADREVNQPQHF. CDR3 DNA sequence: TGTGCCACCGCCGACAGGGAGGTCAATCAGCCCCAGCATTTT.

The chain uses TRBV29-1 and TRBJ2-3; 8 bases line up with TRBD1. J lost 6 bases, V lost 6 bases, and 11 bases had no gene match. The CDR3 runs 14 residues. Germline V lookup: CDR1 SQVTM, CDR2 ANQGSEA. CDR3 coding DNA: TGCAGCGTGGAGGACAGGGTTCGTCAGGATACGCAGTATTTT. Protein: CSVEDRVRQDTQYF.

This chain joins TRBV11-2 and TRBJ2-3, with 9 bases fitting TRBD2. Germline V lookup: CDR1 SGHAT, CDR2 FQNNGV. The CDR3 contains 15 residues. J lost 4 bases, V lost 3 bases, and 5 bases had no gene match. CDR3 in DNA: TGTGCCAGCAGCTTCGCGGGGGGGAAGGCAGATACGCAGTATTTT. Its protein is CASSFAGGKADTQYF.

The chain joins TRBV10-3 to TRBJ2-1; D gene unclear. Trimming stripped 6 bases from V and 5 bases from J, with 17 bases between. Germline assignment: CDR1 ENHRY and CDR2 SYGVKD. There are 15 residues in the CDR3. In DNA form, the CDR3 reads TGTGCCATCAGACCAACCCAAGACGGCGACAATGAGCAGTTCTTC. Translated, it gives CAIRPTQDGDNEQFF.

The chain recombines TRBV2 with TRBJ1-4; 8 nucleotides agree with TRBD1. The V gene's germline CDR1 is SNHLY and CDR2 FYNNEI. Trimming removed 0 bases from V and 7 bases from J; junction bases left unmatched: 1. CDR3 length: 14 residues. The CDR3: CASSEARGREKLFF. The CDR3 nucleotides read TGTGCCAGCAGTGAAGCCAGGGGGCGTGAAAAACTGTTTTTT.

The CDR3 loop is CSVEGGLSGDTQYF. The CDR3 DNA is TGCAGCGTTGAAGGAGGCCTCTCTGGGGATACGCAGTATTTT. The chain recombines TRBV29-1 with TRBJ2-3; no firm D call. CDR3 length equals 14 residues. Trimming shortened V by 1 base and J by 6 bases, and 14 bases separated the two germline ends. Germline CDR1 SQVTM, CDR2 ANQGSEA.

This clone has more than one count but fewer than ten. The chain links TRBV29-1 to TRBJ2-1, with 10 positions matching TRBD1. Germline V CDR1 and CDR2: SQVTM, ANQGSEA. J lost 9 bases, V lost 6 bases, and 11 bases had no gene match. This CDR3 has 14 amino acids. The chain's CDR3 is CSVEGQGKDGEQFF. Here the CDR3 DNA reads TGCAGCGTGGAGGGACAGGGGAAGGATGGTGAGCAGTTCTTC.

Regarding this clone: The same CDR3 also results from other DNA sequences found in this sample. The chain joins TRBV4-3 to TRBJ2-7; no clear D. Trimming removed 1 base at V and 1 base at J, with 5 bases between. CDR1 is LGHNA, CDR2 YSLEER, per germline. The CDR3 loop spans 13 amino acids. CDR3 DNA sequence: TGCGCCAGCAGCCAAGGCGTTTCCTACGAGCAGTACTTC. Translated: CASSQGVSYEQYF.

The chain couples TRBV4-3 to TRBJ2-1, with D possibly matching TRBD2 (5 bases). The germline CDR1 and CDR2 sequences are LGHNA and YSLEER. Trimming took off 0 bases at V and 6 bases at J, with 12 bases between the two ends. The CDR3 is 15 residues long. CDR3 loop: CASSQDPLGSNEQFF. For the CDR3, the DNA is TGCGCCAGCAGCCAAGACCCCTTGGGGAGCAATGAGCAGTTCTTC.

The chain recombines TRBV5-6 with TRBJ1-3; 9 bases agree with TRBD1. J lost 8 bases, V lost 3 bases, and 12 bases had no gene match. Germline loops: CDR1 SGHDT, CDR2 YYEEEE. This CDR3 comprises 16 residues. CDR3 sequence: CASSSETTGGYHTIYF. The DNA for the CDR3 is TGTGCCAGCAGCTCGGAAACGACAGGGGGATACCACACCATATATTTT.

CDR3 in DNA: TGTGCCAGCAGCGTAGGGGTGGGGACAGGGTCCTATGGCTACACCTTC. Translated, it gives CASSVGVGTGSYGYTF. The rearrangement uses TRBV9 and TRBJ1-2; 9 bases map to TRBD1. Germline loops: CDR1 SGDLS, CDR2 YYNGEE. CDR3 size: 16 residues. V gave up 0 bases and J gave up 4 bases; unmatched junction bases: 7.

This CDR3 is CASSQGLAQPQHF. CDR3 sequence (DNA): TGTGCCAGCAGTCAGGGGTTGGCTCAGCCCCAGCATTTT. The chain uses TRBV6-5 and TRBJ1-5; tentative D call: TRBD1 (6 bases). The CDR3 length is 13 residues. The V end lost 5 bases, the J end lost 6 bases, and 11 bases lay between the germline ends. Germline CDR1 and CDR2: MNHEY and SVGAGI.

This clone was picked up a small number of times. The rearrangement links TRBV4-1 to TRBJ1-2; no firm D call. The CDR3 sequence is 16 residues long. Trimming removed 0 bases from V and 5 bases from J, with 16 bases in between. Germline-derived CDR1 and CDR2 are MGHRA and YSYEKL. The chain's CDR3 is CASSQEEGGLRYGYTF. The CDR3 DNA reads as TGCGCCAGCAGCCAAGAGGAAGGAGGGCTTAGATATGGCTACACCTTC.

The gene calls are TRBV4-1 and TRBJ2-5; 7 nucleotides align to TRBD2. The CDR3 runs to 13 residues. The germline V gene has CDR1 MGHRA and CDR2 YSYEKL. Trimming at V came to 4 bases and at J to 2 bases, leaving 1 base not matched to a gene. CDR3 in DNA: TGCGCCAGCAGCCGGACTAGTCAAGAGACCCAGTACTTC. It codes for CASSRTSQETQYF.

V usage is TRBV5-1 and J usage is TRBJ1-1, with D possibly matching TRBD1 (5 bases). The CDR3 totals 13 residues. Trimming took off 0 bases at V and 7 bases at J, with 10 bases between the two ends. The germline CDR1 and CDR2 sequences are SGHRS and YFSETQ. The DNA of the CDR3 is TGCGCCAGCAGCTTGGAAGAGGGGAATGAAGCTTTCTTT. It encodes CASSLEEGNEAFF.